This TCR beta chain was sequenced during a study of blood T cell repertoires in COVID-19. What the recovered Cohort 3 donors had was two negative PCRs, clearance, or symptom resolution. The CDR3 runs 13 residues. Germline V gene data show CDR1 as SGHNT and CDR2 as YYREEE (reference sequence). Trimming cost V 6 bases and J 6 bases; bases outside gene matches: 4. This table comes from immunoSEQ multiplex PCR, and its TCRdb copy is limited to in-frame clones, with some not included. Here the sample spans about 330,000 clones, 65% to 90% being singletons. The sample was PBMCs or T cells enriched from blood (not recorded which). The sequence derives from a woman younger than 35 who had recovered from COVID-19. The chain joins TRBV5-4 to TRBJ2-3, with 10 nucleotides matching TRBD2. In DNA, the CDR3 is TGTGCCAGCAAGCGGGAGGGCCCGGATACGCAGTATTTT. It encodes CASKREGPDTQYF.